Listed here are 24 T cell receptor beta chains from one sample, sequenced in a study of response to subunit inactivated influenza vaccine. TCRdb re-derived calls from the RT-PCR reads in MiXCR, one entry per CDR3 protein. This sample carries 610,000 or so distinct CDR3 sequences, 11% to 15% of them seen once, and the ten largest clones take 11%. The specimen was PBMCs from blood, collected about 12 days after vaccination. The receptors originated from a man between 50 and 59 years old who received an inactivated influenza vaccine.

In this sample, this clonotype turned up a few times. The rearrangement joins TRBV11-2 to TRBJ2-7, with D unclear. The CDR3 covers 15 residues. V was pared by 2 bases and J by 2 bases, with 13 bases between. CDR1 is SGHAT, CDR2 FQNNGV, per germline. In DNA, the CDR3 is TGTGCCAGCAGCTTATGGACGACTGGAACCTACGAGCAGTACTTC. It translates to CASSLWTTGTYEQYF.

The J gene is TRBJ2-2, the V gene TRBV6-5, with 10 bases identical to TRBD2. Germline CDR1 and CDR2: MNHEY and SVGAGI. V was clipped by 2 bases and J by 7 bases; unmatched bases: 4. The CDR3 consists of 15 residues. This CDR3 is CASSYPIAGGGELFF. For the CDR3, the DNA is TGTGCCAGCAGTTACCCCATAGCGGGAGGCGGGGAGCTGTTTTTT.

This clonotype was counted only a few times. The J gene is TRBJ2-5, the V gene TRBV4-3; D uncertain. V shed 0 bases and J shed 3 bases, with 14 bases lying between them. The germline gives CDR1 LGHNA, CDR2 YSLEER. There are 16 residues in the CDR3. The DNA for the CDR3 is TGCGCCAGCAGCCAAGATAACCAGCGACTTAAAGAGACCCAGTACTTC. This gives the protein CASSQDNQRLKETQYF.

This clonotype appeared a few times. The chain employs TRBV20-1 and TRBJ1-1; D is perhaps TRBD1 (6 bases). The CDR3 totals 12 residues. CDR1 is DFQATT, CDR2 SNEGSKA, per germline (reference sequence). Deletions cut 8 bases from V and 5 bases from J, with 15 bases between. The CDR3 region has the DNA TGCAGTCCAACCGGGGGGCGGACTGAAGCTTTCTTT. Its protein is CSPTGGRTEAFF.

The chain is built from TRBV5-1 and TRBJ2-2; 7 positions match TRBD1. After removal of 4 bases from V and 0 bases from J, the junction contained 6 bases not matched to a gene. The length of the CDR3 is 16 residues. The germline V gene has CDR1 SGHRS and CDR2 YFSETQ. CDR3 region: CASSKSGTANTGELFF. In DNA form, the CDR3 reads TGCGCCAGCAGCAAATCCGGGACAGCGAACACCGGGGAGCTGTTTTTT. The entire variable domain, with the rest obtained from reference TRBV5-1 and TRBJ2-2, is as follows: KAGVTQTPRYLIKTRGQQVTLSCSPISGHRSVSWYQQTPGQGLQFLFEYFSETQRNKGNFPGRFSGRQFSNSRSEMNVSTLELGDSALYLCASSKSGTANTGELFFGEGSRLTVL.

In DNA, the CDR3 is TGTGCCAGCAGCTTGAAGGGGCCCAAAGAGACCCAGTACTTC. Translated, it gives CASSLKGPKETQYF. The chain uses TRBV7-9 and TRBJ2-5, with a tentative D call TRBD1 (5 bases). The germline V gene encodes CDR1 SEHNR and CDR2 FQNEAQ (reference sequence). The CDR3 spans 14 residues. V gave up 3 bases and J gave up 3 bases, with 11 bases separating them.

The chain carries TRBV5-5 and TRBJ1-1; D unclear. The germline gives CDR1 SGHKS, CDR2 YYEKEE (reference sequence). Trimming removed 1 base from V and 0 bases from J, with 10 bases in between. This CDR3 spans 15 amino acids. The chain's CDR3 is CASSLLHGLNTEAFF. The CDR3 nucleotides are TGTGCCAGCAGCTTGTTGCACGGTCTGAACACTGAAGCTTTCTTT.

The chain links TRBV30 to TRBJ2-3; 8 bases map to TRBD1. CDR3 size: 15 residues. Per germline, CDR1 GTSNPN and CDR2 SVGIG (reference sequence). Trimming took 2 bases from V and 2 from J; bases not matched to a gene: 6. The CDR3 loop reads CAWSMGDRYTDTQYF. The CDR3 nucleotides read TGTGCCTGGAGTATGGGGGACAGGTACACAGATACGCAGTATTTT.

This clonotype was seen only a few times. This sequence joins TRBV2 and TRBJ2-7; 7 bases map to TRBD2. The CDR3 length is 13 residues. The germline CDR1 and CDR2 sequences are SNHLY and FYNNEI. V lost 4 bases, J lost 6 bases, and 6 bases stayed unmatched. The chain's CDR3 is CASSGTRAGEQYF. DNA for the CDR3: TGTGCCAGCAGTGGGACTAGGGCTGGCGAGCAGTACTTC.

V is TRBV15 and J is TRBJ2-2; a weak D match, TRBD2 (5 bases). Between the trimmed V and J ends, which lost 5 bases and 2 bases, there was a span of 21 bases. The CDR3 has 18 amino acids. Germline CDR1 is LNHNV and CDR2 is YYDKDF (reference sequence). The CDR3 reads CATSGQVLARHNTGELFF. CDR3 in DNA: TGTGCCACCAGCGGCCAGGTATTAGCGCGACATAACACCGGGGAGCTGTTTTTT.

This clonotype showed up many times. The chain joins TRBV2 to TRBJ2-3, with TRBD2 matching over 7 bases. The germline gives CDR1 SNHLY, CDR2 FYNNEI. The CDR3 is 16 amino acids. V trimming: 4 bases; J trimming: 2 bases; junction bases outside the gene matches: 9. CDR3: CASSGGLAVDTDTQYF. The CDR3 region has the DNA TGTGCCAGCAGTGGCGGCCTAGCGGTAGACACAGATACGCAGTATTTT.

CDR3 coding DNA: TGCGCCAGCAGTCATGTCTCGTCGGGGGGCACTGCTAATGAAAAACTGTTTTTT. Protein: CASSHVSSGGTANEKLFF. The chain has TRBV23-1 and TRBJ1-4; possibly TRBD1 for D (6 bases). TRBV23-1 belongs to the ORF category, with a function that is uncertain. Trimming left V 3 bases short and J 3 bases short, with 20 bases between. The CDR3 consists of 18 residues.

The chain joins TRBV7-2 to TRBJ2-7, with TRBD1 identical over 10 bases. The junction had 5 bases not matched to a gene; V was cut back by 0 bases and J by 6 bases. CDR1 and CDR2 (germline): SGHTA, FQGNSA. This CDR3 region has 15 residues. Written as DNA, the CDR3 is TGTGCCAGCAGCTTAGCCCCGGGACAGGGGCGCGAGCAGTACTTC. The encoded protein is CASSLAPGQGREQYF.

This clonotype was observed a handful of times. V is TRBV21-1 and J is TRBJ1-1; the table names TRBD1, a call not compared with the DNA. TRBV21-1 is classified as a pseudogene. This CDR3 spans 14 amino acids. CDR3 bases: TGTGCCAGCAGCAGAACCCTTCCGGGCACTGAAGCTTTCTTT. This codes for CASSRTLPGTEAFF.

The table lists this clonotype with a few counts. The genes are TRBV5-4 and TRBJ1-2; 9 bases line up with TRBD1. This CDR3 is 15 amino acids long. Germline assignment: CDR1 SGHNT and CDR2 YYREEE (reference sequence). Trimming at V came to 4 bases and at J to 4 bases, leaving 8 bases not matched to a gene. The CDR3 loop is CASSALQTGGYGYTF. CDR3 nucleotides: TGTGCCAGCAGCGCCCTACAGACAGGGGGCTATGGCTACACCTTC.

This clonotype was recorded a few times. The V call is TRBV2, the J call TRBJ2-1; 9 bases agree with TRBD1. This CDR3 region has 13 residues. After removal of 9 bases from V and 13 bases from J, the junction contained 13 bases not matched to a gene. The germline V gene encodes CDR1 SNHLY and CDR2 FYNNEI. The CDR3 coding sequence is TGTGCCAGTGTACCGGGACAGGGAGTATCTCAGTTCTTC. Translated, it gives CASVPGQGVSQFF.

This clonotype turned up a few times. For the CDR3, the DNA is TGTGCCAGCAGTGACTCGTCGGGACAGTCTAGCTACACCTTC. Amino acids: CASSDSSGQSSYTF. V gene TRBV6-4 combines with J gene TRBJ1-2; the match to TRBD1 covers 7 bases. Trimming cost V 0 bases and J 9 bases; bases outside gene matches: 7. The length of the CDR3 is 14 residues. CDR1 and CDR2 (germline): MRHNA, SNTAGT.

This rearrangement joins TRBV6-5 to TRBJ2-3; a weak D match, TRBD1 (6 bases). Trimming cost V 1 base and J 0 bases, with 8 bases left between them. This CDR3 contains 15 residues. Germline CDR1 and CDR2: MNHEY and SVGAGI. CDR3 DNA sequence: TGTGCCAGCAGTTACTACCAGGGGAGCACAGATACGCAGTATTTT. Its translation is CASSYYQGSTDTQYF.

This clonotype was seen only a few times. The chain carries TRBV29-1 and TRBJ2-3; possibly TRBD2 for D (6 bases). Trimming cost V 4 bases and J 9 bases, with 26 bases left between them. This CDR3 contains 16 residues. CDR1 is SQVTM, CDR2 ANQGSEA, per germline. The CDR3 loop reads CSVAVLLGLATSTQYF. In DNA, the CDR3 is TGCAGCGTTGCGGTCCTGCTGGGACTCGCCACCAGCACGCAGTATTTT.

V is TRBV7-9 and J is TRBJ2-1; possibly TRBD2 for D (5 bases). Trimming left V 4 bases short and J 0 bases short, with 10 bases between. CDR3 length: 15 amino acids. CDR1 SEHNR and CDR2 FQNEAQ come from the germline V gene (reference sequence). The CDR3, as DNA: TGTGCCAGCAGCTCCCACGCGGGCTCCTACAATGAGCAGTTCTTC. Translating gives CASSSHAGSYNEQFF.

This clonotype was detected a few times. This rearrangement joins TRBV29-1 to TRBJ2-4, with D possibly TRBD2 on 6 matching bases. The CDR3 has 16 amino acids. Trimming left V 0 bases short and J 0 bases short, with 12 bases between. In germline, CDR1 is SQVTM, CDR2 ANQGSEA. In nucleotides, the CDR3 is TGCAGCGTTGAAGAAGGAGGGGCCCGAGCCAAAAACATTCAGTACTTC. Translation: CSVEEGGARAKNIQYF.

This clonotype was observed at least ten times. The chain is built from TRBV28 and TRBJ2-7; no clear D. V was clipped by 2 bases and J by 3 bases, with 8 bases between them. Germline loops: CDR1 MDHEN, CDR2 SYDVKM. This CDR3 is 13 amino acids long. DNA for the CDR3: TGTGCCAGCAGTTTAAAACAGAACTACGAGCAGTACTTC. Amino acids: CASSLKQNYEQYF.

This clonotype was observed at least ten times. V usage is TRBV12-3 or TRBV12-4 and J usage is TRBJ1-2; possible D gene TRBD1, 6 bases. The V end lost 4 bases, the J end lost 6 bases, and 12 bases lay between the germline ends. The CDR3 runs to 13 residues. DNA of the CDR3: TGTGCCAGCAGTTCGCGGAGGGACAATGGCTACACCTTC. The encoded protein is CASSSRRDNGYTF.

The chain links TRBV5-1 to TRBJ2-7, with 10 nucleotides matching TRBD2. The CDR3 is 15 amino acids. Trimming cost V 2 bases and J 4 bases; bases outside gene matches: 6. Germline CDR1 and CDR2: SGHRS and YFSETQ. CDR3 amino acids: CASSLFSGRAYEQYF. The CDR3 DNA reads as TGCGCCAGCAGCTTATTCAGCGGGAGGGCTTACGAGCAGTACTTC. Drawing the rest from reference TRBV5-1 and TRBJ2-7, the complete variable domain is KAGVTQTPRYLIKTRGQQVTLSCSPISGHRSVSWYQQTPGQGLQFLFEYFSETQRNKGNFPGRFSGRQFSNSRSEMNVSTLELGDSALYLCASSLFSGRAYEQYFGPGTRLTVT.